These 8 T cell receptor beta chains originate from one sample sequenced in a study of shared clonotypes between healthy human individuals. Clones were sequenced by immunoSEQ multiplex PCR, and TCRdb holds only the in-frame ones, with some missing. Of about 1.1 million clones listed, around three quarters are singletons. The sequenced sample was memory CD4+ T cells from PBMCs. Specified subset: CD45RA-negative fraction. The receptor set was obtained from a man aged 18 to 30 in good health. Some clones in this sample may be carry-over from other donors' samples.

The DNA of the CDR3 is TGTGCCAGCAGCCCCCGTGTAGGGGAGGCACAGGGAGAGTACTTC. Protein: CASSPRVGEAQGEYF. The J gene is TRBJ2-7, the V gene TRBV7-2; D tentatively fits TRBD1 or TRBD2 (6 bases each). The CDR3 has 15 residues. The V end lost 5 bases, the J end lost 11 bases, and 25 bases lay between the germline ends. CDR1 and CDR2 from the germline V gene are SGHTA and FQGNSA.

This chain uses TRBV19 with TRBJ1-2; D not certain. The V gene's germline CDR1 is LNHDA and CDR2 SQIVND (reference sequence). The V end was cut by 3 bases, the J end by 8 bases, with 7 bases between. The CDR3 covers 11 residues. The CDR3 DNA is TGTGCCAGTAGTATCCCCCAAGGCTACACCTTC. It translates to CASSIPQGYTF.

V gene TRBV6-6 combines with J gene TRBJ2-3; no definite D call. There are 14 residues in the CDR3. Germline V gene data show CDR1 as MNHNY and CDR2 as SVGAGI (reference sequence). V was cut by 3 bases and J by 4 bases, with 11 bases left in between. CDR3 DNA sequence: TGTGCCAGCAGTTATATTTCCATCCCAGATACGCAGTATTTT. This gives the protein CASSYISIPDTQYF.

The chain couples TRBV30 to TRBJ2-1; possibly TRBD1 for D (6 bases). The CDR3 is 13 residues long. The V end was cut by 1 base, the J end by 8 bases, with 12 bases between. Germline values: CDR1 GTSNPN, CDR2 SVGIG (reference sequence). CDR3 sequence (DNA): TGTGCCTGGAGTGGGGGACACGGGGATGAGCAGTTCTTC. Translating it yields CAWSGGHGDEQFF.

V usage is TRBV5-1 and J usage is TRBJ1-4; tentative D call: TRBD1 (5 bases). Germline V gives CDR1 SGHRS, CDR2 YFSETQ. CDR3 length: 13 residues. V dropped 2 bases and J dropped 6 bases, with 8 bases sitting between them. This CDR3 reads CASSFGTDEKLFF. For the CDR3, the DNA is TGCGCCAGCAGCTTTGGGACCGATGAAAAACTGTTTTTT.

In this sample, this clone turned up a few times. The V gene is TRBV19, the J gene TRBJ1-3; D perhaps matches TRBD1 (5 bases). The length of the CDR3 is 15 residues. Germline CDR1 is LNHDA and CDR2 is SQIVND (reference sequence). V gave up 4 bases and J gave up 2 bases, with 12 bases separating them. CDR3 nucleotides: TGTGCCAGTAGTACGGGGACGTCTCCTGGAAACACCATATATTTT. Protein product: CASSTGTSPGNTIYF.

The chain uses TRBV2 and TRBJ2-4; maybe TRBD2 (6 bases). Germline V gene lookup returns CDR1 SNHLY and CDR2 FYNNEI. Trimming took 6 bases from V and 0 from J, leaving 15 bases between them. This CDR3 comprises 16 residues. This CDR3 is CASRGPRGLAKNIQYF. CDR3 bases: TGTGCCAGCAGGGGTCCTCGGGGGTTAGCCAAAAACATTCAGTACTTC.

The V call is TRBV5-1, the J call TRBJ2-1, with TRBD2 matching 9 bases. This CDR3 has 14 residues. Trimming removed 2 bases from V and 4 bases from J; junction bases left unmatched: 1. Germline-derived CDR1 and CDR2 are SGHRS and YFSETQ. Written as DNA, the CDR3 is TGCGCCAGCAGCTTAAGCGGGAGGTACAATGAGCAGTTCTTC. Its translation is CASSLSGRYNEQFF.